This TCR beta chain was captured by sequencing in a study of T cell repertoires in cytomegalovirus infection. Study-level information: TCR beta signatures that were public indicated CMV infection and matching HLA type.

One entry per CDR3 protein results from TCRdb running MiXCR on the reads. This table has 200,000 to 300,000 distinct CDR3 sequences, roughly 13% appearing once. Study results and limitations: People with CMV and the relevant HLA were identified by cumulative public TCR beta family frequency. HLA-C-restricted CMV clonotypes gave the most frequent clonotype in two of eight donors.

This clonotype came up a few times. Its antigen is not known. The clonotype comes from a human donor in good health (CMV status not recorded). Some clones in this sample may be carry-over from other donors' samples. Sample: PBMCs.

CDR3 bases: TGTGCCAGCAGCTCGGGGGGTGGTCAAAACGAGCAGTACTTC. Protein: CASSSGGGQNEQYF. The chain is built from TRBV7-9 and TRBJ2-7; 7 nucleotides align to TRBD2. Germline CDR1 and CDR2: SEHNR and FQNEAQ (reference sequence). The CDR3 consists of 14 residues. V was pared by 4 bases and J by 5 bases, with 8 bases of the junction left unmatched.